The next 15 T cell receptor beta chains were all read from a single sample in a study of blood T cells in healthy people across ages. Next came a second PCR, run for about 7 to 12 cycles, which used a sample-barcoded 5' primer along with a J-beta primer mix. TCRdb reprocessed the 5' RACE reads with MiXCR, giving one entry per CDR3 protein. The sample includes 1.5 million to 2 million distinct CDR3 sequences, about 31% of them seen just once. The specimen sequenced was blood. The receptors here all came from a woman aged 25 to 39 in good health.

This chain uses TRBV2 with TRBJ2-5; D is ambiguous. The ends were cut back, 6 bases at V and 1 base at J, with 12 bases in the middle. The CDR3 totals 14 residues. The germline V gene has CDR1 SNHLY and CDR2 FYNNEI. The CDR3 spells CASSAPALQETQYF. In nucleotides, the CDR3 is TGTGCCAGCAGCGCCCCCGCCCTCCAAGAGACCCAGTACTTC.

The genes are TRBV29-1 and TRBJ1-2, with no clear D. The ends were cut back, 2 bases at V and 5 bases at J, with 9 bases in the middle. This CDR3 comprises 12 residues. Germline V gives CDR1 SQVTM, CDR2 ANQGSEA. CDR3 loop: CSVESSSYGYTF. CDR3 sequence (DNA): TGCAGCGTTGAAAGTTCCTCATATGGCTACACCTTC.

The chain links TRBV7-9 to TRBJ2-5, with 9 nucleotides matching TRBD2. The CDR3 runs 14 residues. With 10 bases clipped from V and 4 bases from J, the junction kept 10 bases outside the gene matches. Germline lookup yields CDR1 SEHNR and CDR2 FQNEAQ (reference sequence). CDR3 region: CATRTGLAGETQYF. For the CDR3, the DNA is TGTGCCACGCGAACGGGACTAGCAGGAGAGACCCAGTACTTC.

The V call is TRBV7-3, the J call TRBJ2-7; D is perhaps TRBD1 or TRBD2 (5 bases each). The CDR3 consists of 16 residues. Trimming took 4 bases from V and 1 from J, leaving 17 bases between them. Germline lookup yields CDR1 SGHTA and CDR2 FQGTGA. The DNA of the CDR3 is TGTGCCAGCAGCTCGACGGTCCGGGGACCATCCTACGAGCAGTACTTC. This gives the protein CASSSTVRGPSYEQYF.

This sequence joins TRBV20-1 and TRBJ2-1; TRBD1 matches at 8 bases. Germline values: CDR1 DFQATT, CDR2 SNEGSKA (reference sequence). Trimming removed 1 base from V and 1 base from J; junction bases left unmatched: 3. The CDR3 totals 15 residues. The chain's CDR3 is CSARGTGFSYNEQFF. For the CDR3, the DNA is TGCAGTGCTAGAGGGACAGGGTTTTCCTACAATGAGCAGTTCTTC.

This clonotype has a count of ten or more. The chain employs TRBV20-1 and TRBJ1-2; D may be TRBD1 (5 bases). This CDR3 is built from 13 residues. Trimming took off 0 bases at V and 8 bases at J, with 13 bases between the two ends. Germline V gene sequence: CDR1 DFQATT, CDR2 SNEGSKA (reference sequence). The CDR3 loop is CSARDGTLGGYTF. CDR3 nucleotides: TGCAGTGCTAGAGACGGGACCCTGGGGGGCTACACCTTC.

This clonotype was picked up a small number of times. CDR3 amino acids: CASSQESYTDTIDTQYF. In nucleotides, the CDR3 is TGTGCCAGCAGCCAAGAATCTTACACCGATACAATTGATACGCAGTATTTT. J is TRBJ2-3 and V is TRBV3-1, with unresolved D. This CDR3 comprises 17 residues. V dropped 0 bases and J dropped 6 bases, with 19 bases sitting between them. Per germline, CDR1 LGHDT and CDR2 YNNKEL (reference sequence).

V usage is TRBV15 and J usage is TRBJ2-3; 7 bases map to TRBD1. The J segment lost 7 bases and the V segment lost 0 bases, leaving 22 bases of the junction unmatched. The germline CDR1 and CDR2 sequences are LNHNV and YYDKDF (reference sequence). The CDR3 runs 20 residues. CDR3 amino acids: CATSRDLRLAGTEGRNTQYF. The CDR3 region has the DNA TGTGCCACCAGCAGAGATCTTCGGCTAGCTGGGACAGAGGGGAGAAATACGCAGTATTTT.

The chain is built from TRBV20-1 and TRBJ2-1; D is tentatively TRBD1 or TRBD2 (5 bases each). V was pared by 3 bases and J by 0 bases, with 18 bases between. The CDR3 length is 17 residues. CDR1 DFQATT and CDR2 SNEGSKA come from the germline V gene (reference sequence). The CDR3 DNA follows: TGCAGTGCTAGTAAGAGGGCCGGGGCGAGCTCCTACAATGAGCAGTTCTTC. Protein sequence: CSASKRAGASSYNEQFF.

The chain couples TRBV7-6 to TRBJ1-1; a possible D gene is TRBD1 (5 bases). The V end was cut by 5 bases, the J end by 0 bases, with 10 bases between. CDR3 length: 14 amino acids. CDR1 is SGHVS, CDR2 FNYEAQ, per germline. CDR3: CASSPGPVNTEAFF. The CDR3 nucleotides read TGTGCCAGCAGCCCGGGACCGGTGAACACTGAAGCTTTCTTT.

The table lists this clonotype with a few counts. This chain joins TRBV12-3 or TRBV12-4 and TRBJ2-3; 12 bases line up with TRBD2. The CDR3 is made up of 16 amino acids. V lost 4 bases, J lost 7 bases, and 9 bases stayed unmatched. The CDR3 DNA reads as TGTGCCAGCAGTTCCGTGACTAGCGGGAGACCTCATACGCAGTATTTT. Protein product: CASSSVTSGRPHTQYF.

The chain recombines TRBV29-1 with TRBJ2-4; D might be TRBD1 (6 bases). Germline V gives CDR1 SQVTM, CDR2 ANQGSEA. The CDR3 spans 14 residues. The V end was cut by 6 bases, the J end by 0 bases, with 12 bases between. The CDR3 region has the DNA TGCAGCGTCGAGGGACATGGAGCCAAAAACATTCAGTACTTC. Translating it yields CSVEGHGAKNIQYF.

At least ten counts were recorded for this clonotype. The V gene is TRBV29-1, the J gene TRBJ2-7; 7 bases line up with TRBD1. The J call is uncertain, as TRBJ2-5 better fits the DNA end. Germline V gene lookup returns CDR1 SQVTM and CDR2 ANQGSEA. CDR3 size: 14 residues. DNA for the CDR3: TGCAGCGTTGATGGCGAGGGGGACAGTCGGACCCAGTACTTC. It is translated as CSVDGEGDSRTQYF.

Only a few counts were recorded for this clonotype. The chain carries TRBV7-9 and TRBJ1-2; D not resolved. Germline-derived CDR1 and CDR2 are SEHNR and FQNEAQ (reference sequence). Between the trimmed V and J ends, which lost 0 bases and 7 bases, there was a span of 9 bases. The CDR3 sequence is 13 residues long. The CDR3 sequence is CASSLAVGSGYTF. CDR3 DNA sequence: TGTGCCAGCAGCTTAGCGGTGGGTTCTGGCTACACCTTC.

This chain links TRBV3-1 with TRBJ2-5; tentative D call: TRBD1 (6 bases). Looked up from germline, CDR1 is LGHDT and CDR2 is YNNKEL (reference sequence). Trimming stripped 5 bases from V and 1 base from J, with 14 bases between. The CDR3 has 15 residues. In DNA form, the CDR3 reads TGTGCCAGCAGCTACAAGGAACAGGGCCAAGAGACCCAGTACTTC. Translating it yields CASSYKEQGQETQYF.